This T cell receptor (beta chain) was recorded in a study of shared clonotypes between healthy human individuals. Remarks on this clone: Antigen specificity is unknown.

All of the donors resided in Nashville, Tennessee, and each was a Caucasian adult. Regarding the study as a whole: The genetic and exposure-history diversity represented was limited by few donors.

Profiling relied on immunoSEQ multiplex PCR, and the TCRdb table lists in-frame clones only, not all of them. The profile shows over a million clones, 60% to 80% of them singletons. The germline V gene has CDR1 SGHDT and CDR2 YYEEEE. The CDR3 sequence is 15 residues long. V was clipped by 5 bases and J by 6 bases, with 21 bases between them. The chain carries TRBV5-6 and TRBJ2-7, with a weak D call TRBD1 (6 bases). The sample was memory CD4+ T cells sorted from blood. Subset meaning: CD45RA-negative fraction. The clonotype comes from a man aged 18 to 35 in good health. CDR3 bases: TGTGCCAGCAGTCTGTCAGGGGATTGGCGAAGCGAGCAGTACTTC. It yields the protein CASSLSGDWRSEQYF.